The 27 T cell receptor beta chains presented below share a single source sample, sequenced in a study of T cell changes during pregnancy in multiple sclerosis. TCRdb keeps only in-frame clones here, not all; method: immunoSEQ multiplex PCR. The sample lists 60,000 to 90,000 clones; 85% to 95% were seen once. Sequencing used peripheral blood, obtained after pregnancy. These TCRs come from a female donor in good health, enrolled as a control in a pregnancy study.

The gene calls are TRBV18 and TRBJ1-4, with 8 bases fitting TRBD1. This CDR3 is 14 amino acids long. Germline assignment: CDR1 KGHSH and CDR2 LQKENI. V lost 3 bases, J lost 7 bases, and 4 bases stayed unmatched. CDR3 nucleotide sequence: TGTGCCAGCTCACCGGACAGGGTTTCTGAAAAACTGTTTTTT. Amino acid sequence: CASSPDRVSEKLFF.

This chain connects TRBV6-5 to TRBJ2-7, with D perhaps matching TRBD1 (6 bases). The CDR3 runs 13 residues. Germline V CDR1 and CDR2: MNHEY, SVGAGI. Trimming stripped 6 bases from V and 1 base from J, with 10 bases between. Here the CDR3 DNA reads TGTGCCAGCAGCCTACAGGGTTCCTACGAGCAGTACTTC. Translating gives CASSLQGSYEQYF.

The CDR3 DNA sequence: TGTGCCAGCAGCTTTGGAACAGGGACAGATACGCAGTATTTT. It encodes CASSFGTGTDTQYF. This sequence joins TRBV5-8 and TRBJ2-3; possible D gene TRBD1, 6 bases. The CDR3 totals 14 residues. The V gene's germline CDR1 is SGHTS and CDR2 YDEGEE. The V end was cut by 2 bases, the J end by 3 bases, with 10 bases between.

The J gene is TRBJ2-5, the V gene TRBV7-9; no clear D. Germline values: CDR1 SEHNR, CDR2 FQNEAQ (reference sequence). The V and J ends lost 6 bases and 1 base respectively, with 12 bases between them. This CDR3 has 14 residues. This chain's CDR3 is CASSPRSTQETQYF. The CDR3 bases are TGTGCCAGCAGTCCTAGGTCGACCCAAGAGACCCAGTACTTC.

The V gene is TRBV19, the J gene TRBJ1-2; D might be TRBD1 (6 bases). Trimming took off 5 bases at V and 5 bases at J, with 12 bases between the two ends. Germline loops: CDR1 LNHDA, CDR2 SQIVND (reference sequence). CDR3 size: 13 residues. For the CDR3, the DNA is TGTGCCAGTAGTGTGACAGGAAGTTATGGCTACACCTTC. Translated, it gives CASSVTGSYGYTF.

The rearrangement uses TRBV9 and TRBJ1-3; D is undetermined. This CDR3 has 13 amino acids. The V and J ends lost 2 bases and 10 bases respectively, with 13 bases between them. Per the germline V gene, CDR1 is SGDLS and CDR2 is YYNGEE. The CDR3 DNA reads TGTGCCAGCAGCGTTCAACAATCTAGTACCATATATTTT. This translates into CASSVQQSSTIYF.

This rearrangement joins TRBV6-1 to TRBJ2-5; possible D gene TRBD2, 6 bases. V shed 5 bases and J shed 2 bases, with 9 bases lying between them. This CDR3 spans 13 amino acids. The germline V gene has CDR1 MNHNS and CDR2 SASEGT. The CDR3 nucleotides read TGTGCCAGCAGTTTCCGGGAGCAAGAGACCCAGTACTTC. As protein: CASSFREQETQYF.

This clone has only one observation. The chain uses TRBV6-1 and TRBJ2-5; 7 bases match TRBD1. The CDR3 runs to 17 residues. The germline V gene encodes CDR1 MNHNS and CDR2 SASEGT. The junction had 14 bases not matched to a gene; V was cut back by 2 bases and J by 5 bases. The CDR3 coding sequence is TGTGCCAGCAGTGAAACGAAAGTGCGACAGGGCGGCGAGACCCAGTACTTC. Its protein is CASSETKVRQGGETQYF.

V gene TRBV9 combines with J gene TRBJ2-7, with 9 bases identical to TRBD2. Trimming took 3 bases from V and 4 from J; bases not matched to a gene: 8. The CDR3 length is 15 residues. Germline-derived CDR1 and CDR2 are SGDLS and YYNGEE. CDR3 bases: TGTGCCAGCAGCGAGGCGGCGGGGGGGCTGTACGAGCAGTACTTC. It specifies CASSEAAGGLYEQYF.

In its sample, this clone ranks as medium-sized (0.01 to 0.1%). This chain uses TRBV19 with TRBJ2-1; 10 nucleotides line up with TRBD2. The J segment lost 4 bases and the V segment lost 4 bases, leaving 4 bases of the junction unmatched. The CDR3 loop spans 15 amino acids. The germline V gene has CDR1 LNHDA and CDR2 SQIVND (reference sequence). The CDR3 is CASSKTSGSYNEQFF. The CDR3 DNA sequence: TGTGCCAGTAGTAAGACTAGCGGGTCGTACAATGAGCAGTTCTTC.

CDR3: CASSLGDRSSNEQFF. CDR3 DNA: TGTGCCAGCAGCTTAGGGGACAGGTCCTCGAATGAGCAGTTCTTC. The V and J genes are TRBV7-2 and TRBJ2-1; TRBD1 matches at 8 bases. The CDR3 totals 15 residues. Germline trimming cut 1 base from V and 7 bases from J; bases unmatched to any gene: 6. Germline V lookup: CDR1 SGHTA, CDR2 FQGNSA.

CDR3 protein: CAWSLRSPLREQYF. The CDR3 DNA reads TGTGCCTGGAGTTTGCGATCCCCTCTGCGCGAGCAGTACTTC. V and J are TRBV30 and TRBJ2-7; D is uncertain. The germline CDR1 and CDR2 sequences are GTSNPN and SVGIG (reference sequence). The length of the CDR3 is 14 residues. The V end lost 2 bases, the J end lost 6 bases, and 17 bases lay between the germline ends.

This clone was recorded only once. The gene calls are TRBV30 and TRBJ2-3, with D maybe TRBD1 (5 bases). The germline CDR1 and CDR2 sequences are GTSNPN and SVGIG (reference sequence). The CDR3 has 13 amino acids. The V end was cut by 3 bases, the J end by 1 base, with 8 bases between. This CDR3 is CAWREQGTDTQYF. In nucleotides, the CDR3 is TGTGCCTGGAGAGAACAGGGCACAGATACGCAGTATTTT.

The chain recombines TRBV7-9 with TRBJ2-2, with D maybe TRBD1 (6 bases). Looked up from germline, CDR1 is SEHNR and CDR2 is FQNEAQ (reference sequence). This CDR3 is 14 amino acids long. Trimming shortened V by 1 base and J by 3 bases, and 6 bases separated the two germline ends. The CDR3 DNA is TGTGCCAGCAGCTTAGACAGGGACACCGGGGAGCTGTTTTTT. Its protein product is CASSLDRDTGELFF.

This clone was counted once. The gene calls are TRBV9 and TRBJ2-3; no clear D. Between the trimmed V and J ends, which lost 0 bases and 0 bases, there was a span of 5 bases. CDR1 and CDR2 (germline): SGDLS, YYNGEE. The CDR3 extends over 14 amino acids. In DNA, the CDR3 is TGTGCCAGCAGCGTAGCTTCTAGCACAGATACGCAGTATTTT. Translation gives CASSVASSTDTQYF.

The chain recombines TRBV7-8 with TRBJ1-1; the D gene is possibly TRBD1 (5 bases). Germline-derived CDR1 and CDR2 are SGHVS and FQNEAQ. The CDR3 loop spans 15 amino acids. The germline V and J ends were trimmed by 1 base and 3 bases, with 12 bases remaining between them. CDR3 region: CASSLDQGRYTEAFF. The CDR3 nucleotides are TGTGCCAGCAGCTTAGACCAGGGTCGGTACACTGAAGCTTTCTTT.

The V call is TRBV7-9, the J call TRBJ2-1; TRBD1 aligns across 7 bases. Trimming cost V 5 bases and J 6 bases; bases outside gene matches: 13. The CDR3 runs to 16 residues. Germline CDR1 reads SEHNR; CDR2 reads FQNEAQ (reference sequence). Here the CDR3 reads CASSLGNRDSFNEQFF. Written as DNA, the CDR3 is TGTGCCAGCAGCCTAGGGAATCGGGACAGCTTCAATGAGCAGTTCTTC.

V usage is TRBV7-2 and J usage is TRBJ1-2, with TRBD1 matching 7 bases. Trimming at V came to 6 bases and at J to 2 bases, leaving 6 bases not matched to a gene. Germline V gene sequence: CDR1 SGHTA, CDR2 FQGNSA. This CDR3 region has 14 residues. Here the CDR3 reads CASRGLDRNYGYTF. CDR3 coding DNA: TGTGCCAGCAGGGGACTGGACAGGAACTATGGCTACACCTTC.

The genes are TRBV2 and TRBJ2-5; 8 bases are a match to TRBD2. Trimming cost V 5 bases and J 5 bases; bases outside gene matches: 4. Germline loops: CDR1 SNHLY, CDR2 FYNNEI. This CDR3 region has 13 residues. The CDR3 nucleotides read TGTGCCAGCAGTAGCGGGGGAGGCGAGACCCAGTACTTC. It codes for CASSSGGGETQYF.

The chain employs TRBV10-3 and TRBJ2-1; the match to TRBD2 covers 8 bases. V lost 3 bases and J lost 9; bases outside the gene matches: 10. The length of the CDR3 is 15 residues. CDR1 and CDR2 from the germline V gene are ENHRY and SYGVKD. The CDR3 coding sequence is TGTGCCATCAGTGAAATGGGACTAGGAGTAACTGAGCAGTTCTTC. Amino acid sequence: CAISEMGLGVTEQFF.

The chain has TRBV18 and TRBJ2-2, with 10 bases that match TRBD1. Germline CDR1 is KGHSH and CDR2 is LQKENI. V shed 8 bases, J shed 3 bases, and the junction held 9 bases outside the gene matches. This CDR3 has 16 amino acids. The CDR3 DNA reads as TGTGCCAGCAAAAGGACCGGGACAGGGGACACCGGGGAGCTGTTTTTT. Translated, it gives CASKRTGTGDTGELFF.

The chain couples TRBV9 to TRBJ1-5; 8 positions match TRBD1. The CDR3 has 14 amino acids. V shed 7 bases and J 7 bases; nucleotides not matched to a gene: 10. Germline V gene data show CDR1 as SGDLS and CDR2 as YYNGEE. The CDR3 bases are TGTGCCAGCGCGCAGGGGGCGCAGGGGCAGCCCCAGCATTTT. This gives the protein CASAQGAQGQPQHF.

Regarding this clone: Compared with germline, one end of the junction differs, possibly owing to a read error. The rearrangement links TRBV7-7 to TRBJ2-5; D remains unclear. The CDR3 totals 14 residues. Germline CDR1 and CDR2: SSHAT and FNYEAQ (reference sequence). As DNA, the CDR3 is TGTGCTAGCAGCGAAGTACAGTCTGGGCAGACCCAGTACTTC. It is translated as CASSEVQSGQTQYF.

V and J are TRBV6-5 and TRBJ2-7, with D tentatively TRBD1 (6 bases). V was cut by 2 bases and J by 3 bases, with 11 bases left in between. The CDR3 sequence is 14 residues long. CDR1 is MNHEY, CDR2 SVGAGI, per germline. The CDR3 region is CASSYILGGYEQYF. CDR3 nucleotides: TGTGCCAGCAGTTACATCCTAGGGGGCTACGAGCAGTACTTC.

V gene TRBV10-3 combines with J gene TRBJ2-3; 9 positions match TRBD2. V trimming: 3 bases; J trimming: 2 bases; junction bases outside the gene matches: 15. CDR1 is ENHRY, CDR2 SYGVKD, per germline. This CDR3 region has 19 residues. CDR3 in amino acids: CAISERAAGGGHPTDTQYF. The CDR3, as DNA: TGTGCCATCAGTGAAAGGGCAGCGGGAGGCGGTCACCCCACAGATACGCAGTATTTT.

The gene calls are TRBV28 and TRBJ2-3; 7 positions match TRBD1. The trim removed 5 bases at V and 0 bases at J, leaving 11 bases unmatched. The CDR3 consists of 17 residues. Germline V gene data show CDR1 as MDHEN and CDR2 as SYDVKM. The CDR3 nucleotides are TGTGCCAGCAGTCCCCGAGACCAGACAGGGAGCACAGATACGCAGTATTTT. Residues: CASSPRDQTGSTDTQYF.

The rearrangement links TRBV6-5 to TRBJ2-3; D may be TRBD2 (6 bases). The V end was cut by 4 bases, the J end by 1 base, with 12 bases between. The CDR3 length is 15 residues. The V gene's germline CDR1 is MNHEY and CDR2 SVGAGI. This CDR3 reads CASSFGGTGTDTQYF. In nucleotides, the CDR3 is TGTGCCAGCAGTTTTGGGGGGACCGGCACAGATACGCAGTATTTT.